A selection of T cell receptor beta chains follows, all from one sample in a study of cytomegalovirus exposure and HLA in healthy donors. Measured with immunoSEQ multiplex PCR; TCRdb has only the in-frame clones, and not every one. The repertoire holds some 190,000 clones, just under 80% seen once, with 1.5% to 2% in the top ten. The sample taken for sequencing was PBMCs. These receptors were taken from a woman in her twenties or thirties in good health and CMV-seronegative. Both conserved end residues are part of each CDR3. Fields, in order: D gene, V gene, J gene, clone size, CDR3 DNA, CDR3 protein. The D gene is left open where the match is weak. Where a row states a size, it is once, few, many or the class of an expanded clone; other rows omit it.

>.|TRBV6-5|TRBJ2-3|few
TGTGCCAGCAGTTACTCACTACAGGGCGGGGATACGCAGTATTTT
CASSYSLQGGDTQYF
>.|TRBV5-1|TRBJ1-3|.
TGCGCCAGCACCGAGGGGGCTGGAAACACCATATATTTT
CASTEGAGNTIYF
>.|TRBV5-1|TRBJ1-1|.
TGCGCCAGCAGCTTTCAGGAAAACACTGAGGCTTTCTTT
CASSFQENTEAFF
>.|TRBV7-9|TRBJ1-2|.
TGTGCCAGCAGCCCAGAATCCCTATGGGGGCACAACTATGGCTACACCTTC
CASSPESLWGHNYGYTF
>TRBD1|TRBV6-5|TRBJ1-1|once
TGTGCCAGCAGTTCCCCGGGACAGGGGGAGACTGAAGCTTTCTTT
CASSSPGQGETEAFF
>.|TRBV9|TRBJ2-5|.
TGTGCCAGCAGCCTACGTGGGGCTCAAGAGACCCAGTACTTC
CASSLRGAQETQYF
>.|TRBV7-8|TRBJ1-4|once
TGTGCCAGCAGCCCCGCGGGGGGGAGTCCTAATGAAAAACTGTTTTTT
CASSPAGGSPNEKLFF
>.|TRBV30|TRBJ2-7|few
TGTGCCTGGAGTGTACATGGGGTCGGGGCCTACGAGCAGTACTTC
CAWSVHGVGAYEQYF
>.|TRBV13|TRBJ2-7|.
TGTGCCAGCAGCCGAGGATCCAAGGTCTCCTACGAGCAGTACTTC
CASSRGSKVSYEQYF
>.|TRBV6-5|TRBJ2-7|.
TGTGCCAGCAGTTACAGGGGGGGCGGGTCCTACGAGCAGTACTTC
CASSYRGGGSYEQYF
>.|TRBV2|TRBJ2-5|few
TGTGCCAGCGTAGTGGGTGGCGGGGCGTTGAAGACCCAGTACTTC
CASVVGGGALKTQYF
>.|TRBV2|TRBJ2-5|.
TGTGCCAGCACTCCAGGCGGGGAGACCCAGTACTTC
CASTPGGETQYF
>TRBD2|TRBV6-6|TRBJ2-3|few
TGTGCCAGCAGTGCCCTAGCGGGGGGCACAGATACGCAGTATTTT
CASSALAGGTDTQYF
>.|TRBV4-1|TRBJ1-2|.
TGCGCCAGCAGCCAAGGACAGACTAACTATGGCTACACCTTC
CASSQGQTNYGYTF
>TRBD1|TRBV4-3|TRBJ2-4|.
TGCGCCAGCAGCCAAGATTTAACAGGGGATGACATTCAGTACTTC
CASSQDLTGDDIQYF
>.|TRBV4-1|TRBJ2-7|.
TGCGCCAGCAGCCAACCAGGGATCGACGAGCAGTACTTC
CASSQPGIDEQYF
>.|TRBV21-1|TRBJ1-1|.
TGTGCCAGCAGCTCGTGGGGGGGGTACACTGAAGCTTTCTTT
CASSSWGGYTEAFF
>TRBD2|TRBV7-8|TRBJ2-3|.
TGTGCCAGCAGCTTAGCCCTTACTAGCGGTTCAGATACGCAGTATTTT
CASSLALTSGSDTQYF
>TRBD2|TRBV7-3|TRBJ2-2|.
TGTGCCAGCAGCCAACAATCCGGGGGGGGAGGATCCACCGGGGAGCTGTTTTTT
CASSQQSGGGGSTGELFF
>.|TRBV5-8|TRBJ2-7|.
TGTGCCAGCAGCTTCCTCGGGGAGGCTTTCTCCTACGAGCAGTACTTC
CASSFLGEAFSYEQYF
>TRBD1|TRBV5-1|TRBJ1-4|.
TGCGCCAGCAGCCAAGGATACAGGGGGCATCTTGAAAAACTGTTTTTT
CASSQGYRGHLEKLFF
>TRBD1|TRBV27|TRBJ1-1|.
TGTGCCAGCAGTCCCGGGACAGGGGTCACTGAAGCTTTCTTT
CASSPGTGVTEAFF
>.|TRBV11-2|TRBJ2-7|.
TGTGCCAGCAGCGTCGGGGGAAACCCCTCCTACGAGCAGTACTTC
CASSVGGNPSYEQYF
>.|TRBV5-1|TRBJ2-7|.
TGCGCCAGCAGCTTGGTGACCAGGGGAAAAGGCGACGAGCAGTACTTC
CASSLVTRGKGDEQYF
>.|TRBV5-1|TRBJ2-5|.
TGCGCCAGCAGCTTGGCTGCGTTTCAAGAGACCCAGTACTTC
CASSLAAFQETQYF
>TRBD1|TRBV30|TRBJ1-5|.
TGTGCCGGAGGACAGGACAATCAGCCCCAGCATTTT
CAGGQDNQPQHF
>.|TRBV4-3|TRBJ1-5|few
TGCGCCAGCAGCCAAGACAGGGTGAGCAATCAGCCCCAGCATTTT
CASSQDRVSNQPQHF
>TRBD1|TRBV7-2|TRBJ1-1|.
TGTGCCAGCAGCCTTGACAGGGGGCGGCCGACTGAAGCTTTCTTT
CASSLDRGRPTEAFF
>.|TRBV6-1|TRBJ2-7|.
TGTGCCAGCTCCCCTTGGCGAGGGTACGAGCAGTACTTC
CASSPWRGYEQYF
>TRBD1|TRBV5-5|TRBJ2-7|.
TGTGCCAGCAGCTTGGCCGGGACAGGGCAAAGAGGGTACGAGCAGTACTTC
CASSLAGTGQRGYEQYF
>TRBD1|TRBV30|TRBJ1-1|.
TGTGCCTGGAGGAGGGACAGGGCAGGGAACACTGAAGCTTTCTTT
CAWRRDRAGNTEAFF
>TRBD2|TRBV30|TRBJ2-7|once
TGTGCCTGGAGTGTAGCGGGGGGGAACGAGCAGTACTTC
CAWSVAGGNEQYF
>.|TRBV5-1|TRBJ1-2|.
TGCGCCAGCAGCTTGGCGGCAGGGATCTATGGCTACACCTTC
CASSLAAGIYGYTF
>TRBD1|TRBV10-1|TRBJ1-5|.
TGCGCCAGCAGTTACAGGGGTAATCAGCCCCAGCATTTT
CASSYRGNQPQHF
>.|TRBV2|TRBJ1-2|.
TGTGCCAGCAGTGAACAGGGGATCTATGGCTACACCTTC
CASSEQGIYGYTF
>.|TRBV19|TRBJ1-1|few
TGTGCCAGTAGTATTCCCTCTTCCCCCCGAGGGAGGACTGAAGCTTTCTTT
CASSIPSSPRGRTEAFF
>.|TRBV9|TRBJ1-4|.
TGTGCCAGCAGCGTAGGGACCCCCAGGGGTGAAAAACTGTTTTTT
CASSVGTPRGEKLFF
>TRBD1|TRBV2|TRBJ2-7|.
TGTGCCAGCAGTGAGGTTCGGGGGACAGGGGGCGCTTGGGGGGAGCAGTACTTC
CASSEVRGTGGAWGEQYF
>TRBD2|TRBV4-1|TRBJ2-3|.
TGCGCCAGCAGCCAAGTGGGGGTAGCGGGGGACCTCAGGGATACGCAGTATTTT
CASSQVGVAGDLRDTQYF
>TRBD1|TRBV6-1|TRBJ2-5|.
TGTGCCAGCAGTGAAGGAATGGGACAGGTGGAGACCCAGTACTTC
CASSEGMGQVETQYF
>.|TRBV27|TRBJ1-4|.
TGTGCCAGCAGTTTATCTCCGGGAATTGTCCAACACGAAAAACTGTTTTTT
CASSLSPGIVQHEKLFF
>.|TRBV29-1|TRBJ2-7|.
TGCAGCGTGGGAAAAGGACAGCTCTACGAGCAGTACTTC
CSVGKGQLYEQYF
>TRBD1|TRBV15|TRBJ1-2|once
TGTGCCACCAGCAGACAGGGGGCGGAAGGCTACACCTTC
CATSRQGAEGYTF
>TRBD2|TRBV5-6|TRBJ2-7|.
TGTGCCAGCAGCACTAAAATCCCGGGACTATACAGCTACGAGCAGTACTTC
CASSTKIPGLYSYEQYF
>.|TRBV4-1|TRBJ2-5|.
TGCGCCAGCAGCCTGTCCCCGTCGGGGGTACGCCTGACCCAGTACTTC
CASSLSPSGVRLTQYF
>.|TRBV9|TRBJ1-2|.
TGTGCCAGCAGCGTATGCTACAGAATTATTTATAACTATGGCTACACCTTC
CASSVCYRIIYNYGYTF
>.|TRBV10-2|TRBJ2-5|.
TGCGCCAGCAGCACACAGGGTGAGACCCAGTACTTC
CASSTQGETQYF
>TRBD1|TRBV7-9|TRBJ1-4|few
TGTGCCAGCAGACCGGCGACAGGGACCCTGAATGAAAAACTGTTTTTT
CASRPATGTLNEKLFF
>.|TRBV5-8|TRBJ1-2|.
TGTGCCAGCAGCTTACTAAAAAGGGGCTACACCTTC
CASSLLKRGYTF
>TRBD1|TRBV4-3|TRBJ2-7|few
TGCGCCAGCAGCCAAGATAAGGGACAGGGCTACGAGCAGTACTTC
CASSQDKGQGYEQYF
>TRBD1|TRBV7-8|TRBJ1-2|once
TGTGCCAGCAGCAAAGGCGGGACAGGGGATGGCTACACCTTC
CASSKGGTGDGYTF
>.|TRBV5-1|TRBJ1-1|.
TGCGCCAGCAGCTTCCGGCCAGGGCGTGAGATGAACACTGAAGCTTTCTTT
CASSFRPGREMNTEAFF
>.|TRBV7-3|TRBJ1-1|.
TGTGCCAGCAGCTCCCAGGGTCACACTGAAGCTTTCTTT
CASSSQGHTEAFF
>.|TRBV9|TRBJ1-6|.
TGTGCCAGCAGCGTATACGGGAATTCACCCCTCCACTTT
CASSVYGNSPLHF
>TRBD2|TRBV7-2|TRBJ2-5|few
TGTGCCAGCAGCCTCAGCGGGGGGGCCGCAGAGACCCAGTACTTC
CASSLSGGAAETQYF
>TRBD2|TRBV9|TRBJ2-7|once
TGTGCCAGCAGCGTAGGGTCTGGGGGGGTAAGCTACGAGCAGTACTTC
CASSVGSGGVSYEQYF
>TRBD1|TRBV7-7|TRBJ2-1|.
TGTGCCAGCAGCTTAGGGACAGGGGGCAGTGAGCAGTTCTTC
CASSLGTGGSEQFF